This T cell receptor (beta chain) came from a study of blood T cell repertoires in COVID-19. Overall study: COVID-19 samples from acute and convalescent phases originated in the United States, Italy and Spain. T cells, B-cell-depleted T cells, or PBMCs supplied cDNA or gDNA.

Authors' processing steps: Estimation of nucleated cell counts was performed using reference gene primer amplification. The repertoire was sequenced with immunoSEQ multiplex PCR; TCRdb's copy has only in-frame clones and lacks some. The V and J calls and clone size come from that table; D and trimming were worked out from the DNA. The sample consists of some 150,000 clones, approximately 87% of them appearing once. CDR1 is SGHRS and CDR2 is YFSETQ in the germline V gene. This CDR3 comprises 15 residues. The V gene end was trimmed by 4 bases and the J gene end by 0 bases; junction bases not matched to a gene: 3.

Specimen: peripheral blood. The rearrangement links TRBV5-1 to TRBJ2-1; 8 positions agree with TRBD2. The TCR comes from a man aged 18 to 35 with active or convalescent COVID-19. The CDR3 nucleotides read TGCGCCAGCAGCCCGGGGGGGAGCTCCTACAATGAGCAGTTCTTC. Translated: CASSPGGSSYNEQFF.